Listed here are 20 T cell receptor beta chains from one sample, sequenced in a study of T cells after posttransplantation cyclophosphamide. A marrow graft followed busulfan-fludarabine conditioning, with cyclophosphamide on days +3 and +4. TCRdb's table, derived via immunoSEQ multiplex PCR, lists solely in-frame clones and lacks some. The data show about 8,000 clones, with roughly 90% seen just once and roughly 1.3% held by the top ten. The starting material was CD4+ T cells sorted from blood, obtained approximately 190 weeks after allogeneic stem cell transplant with posttransplant cyclophosphamide. All receptors derive from a female patient between 50 and 59 years old who received an allogeneic stem cell transplant from a related donor, was CMV-positive, and had no GVHD. Some T cells may be supplied by the graft donor.

This clone was seen once. The chain employs TRBV28 and TRBJ2-5, with 10 nucleotides matching TRBD2. The germline V gene encodes CDR1 MDHEN and CDR2 SYDVKM. V lost 7 bases to trimming and J lost 4 bases; unmatched junction nucleotides: 9. The CDR3 extends over 15 amino acids. The CDR3 nucleotides are TGTGCCAGCATCCTTGAACTAGCGGGAATAGAGACCCAGTACTTC. Amino acid sequence: CASILELAGIETQYF. Variable domain in full (rest from reference TRBV28 and TRBJ2-5): DVKVTQSSRYLVKRTGEKVFLECVQDMDHENMFWYRQDPGLGLRLIYFSYDVKMKEKGDIPEGYSVSREKKERFSLILESASTNQTSMYLCASILELAGIETQYFGPGTRLLVL.

V gene TRBV6-5 combines with J gene TRBJ1-1; D not resolved. The CDR3 is 14 residues long. Germline V gene sequence: CDR1 MNHEY, CDR2 SVGAGI. With 1 base removed from V and 0 bases from J, the gap between germline ends came to 6 bases. DNA of the CDR3: TGTGCCAGCAGTTACTGGCAGATGAACACTGAAGCTTTCTTT. It translates to CASSYWQMNTEAFF.

The chain joins TRBV5-1 to TRBJ1-1; D unresolved. The CDR3 has 14 amino acids. Germline V gene lookup returns CDR1 SGHRS and CDR2 YFSETQ. V was clipped by 6 bases and J by 5 bases, with 17 bases between them. For the CDR3, the DNA is TGCGCCAGCAAAGGGAGGCAGGAGGAGACTGAAGCTTTCTTT. It is translated as CASKGRQEETEAFF.

V is TRBV4-1 and J is TRBJ2-1; D gene unclear. The ends were cut back, 1 base at V and 10 bases at J, with 14 bases in the middle. Germline lookup yields CDR1 MGHRA and CDR2 YSYEKL. The CDR3 consists of 14 residues. Here the CDR3 reads CASSQVVGDTEQFF. The CDR3 bases are TGCGCCAGCAGCCAAGTTGTGGGTGACACAGAGCAGTTCTTC.

The chain is built from TRBV2 and TRBJ1-2, with 8 bases aligning to TRBD1. The ends lost 6 bases at V and 3 bases at J; junction bases unmatched: 3. The CDR3 has 13 residues. CDR1 and CDR2 from the germline V gene are SNHLY and FYNNEI. In nucleotides, the CDR3 is TGTGCCAGCAGCCTGGGACAGGACTATGGCTACACCTTC. Residues: CASSLGQDYGYTF.

This chain uses TRBV7-2 with TRBJ2-1, with 14 nucleotides matching TRBD2. Germline CDR1 SGHTA, CDR2 FQGNSA. J lost 4 bases, V lost 3 bases, and 8 bases had no gene match. This CDR3 region has 18 residues. CDR3 sequence reads: CASSFWGLAGARYNEQFF. DNA for the CDR3: TGTGCCAGCAGCTTTTGGGGACTAGCGGGAGCGCGGTACAATGAGCAGTTCTTC.

The chain combines TRBV19 with TRBJ1-5, with D possibly matching TRBD1 (6 bases). Trimming took 2 bases from V and 7 from J, leaving 12 bases between them. The CDR3 has 14 residues. Germline V gene sequence: CDR1 LNHDA, CDR2 SQIVND (reference sequence). Here the CDR3 reads CASSIRGSGQPQHF. In nucleotides, the CDR3 is TGTGCCAGTAGTATAAGGGGGTCGGGACAGCCCCAGCATTTT.

The genes are TRBV18 and TRBJ2-2, with a possible D match to TRBD1 (5 bases). Trimming took 2 bases from V and 2 from J, leaving 12 bases between them. This CDR3 spans 16 amino acids. The germline V gene encodes CDR1 KGHSH and CDR2 LQKENI. CDR3 bases: TGTGCCAGCTCACCAGAGCAGGGCGGAAACACCGGGGAGCTGTTTTTT. Its translation is CASSPEQGGNTGELFF. The full variable domain, its missing parts supplied by reference TRBV18 and TRBJ2-2, is NAGVMQNPRHLVRRRGQEARLRCSPMKGHSHVYWYRQLPEEGLKFMVYLQKENIIDESGMPKERFSAEFPKEGPSILRIQQVVRGDSAAYFCASSPEQGGNTGELFFGEGSRLTVL.

The rearrangement joins TRBV5-8 to TRBJ2-5; the match to TRBD1 covers 7 bases. Germline values: CDR1 SGHTS, CDR2 YDEGEE. Germline trimming cut 4 bases from V and 5 bases from J; bases unmatched to any gene: 8. This CDR3 region has 14 residues. The CDR3 DNA reads TGTGCCAGCAGCCACAGGGGCGCGAGGGAGACCCAGTACTTC. Protein product: CASSHRGARETQYF.

The chain carries TRBV9 and TRBJ2-5; TRBD1 is a possible D gene (6 bases). Germline assignment: CDR1 SGDLS and CDR2 YYNGEE. V dropped 1 base and J dropped 1 base, with 11 bases sitting between them. This CDR3 is 15 amino acids long. CDR3 DNA sequence: TGTGCCAGCAGCGTACCCCCGGACAGCCAAGAGACCCAGTACTTC. Encoded protein: CASSVPPDSQETQYF.

V and J are TRBV4-3 and TRBJ1-1; D uncertain. Germline CDR1 LGHNA, CDR2 YSLEER. With 1 base removed from V and 11 bases from J, the gap between germline ends came to 14 bases. This CDR3 is built from 13 residues. The CDR3 reads CASSQGRTREAFF. Here the CDR3 DNA reads TGCGCCAGCAGCCAAGGAAGGACCCGGGAGGCTTTCTTT.

The J gene is TRBJ2-1, the V gene TRBV5-1; D may be TRBD1 (6 bases). V was trimmed by 8 bases and J by 2 bases, leaving 11 bases between them. The CDR3 contains 13 residues. Per the germline V gene, CDR1 is SGHRS and CDR2 is YFSETQ. The CDR3 is CASNDRTYNEQFF. CDR3 nucleotide sequence: TGCGCCAGTAACGACAGGACCTACAATGAGCAGTTCTTC.

The chain has TRBV19 and TRBJ2-7; TRBD1 agrees at 8 bases. This CDR3 is 15 amino acids long. V lost 6 bases and J lost 6; bases outside the gene matches: 13. CDR1 and CDR2 from the germline V gene are LNHDA and SQIVND (reference sequence). The CDR3 is CASSTGDRGRGEQYF. CDR3 DNA: TGTGCCAGTAGCACCGGAGACAGGGGTCGAGGCGAGCAGTACTTC.

This clone has only one observation. The rearrangement links TRBV7-6 to TRBJ2-2; 9 nucleotides match TRBD2. With 5 bases clipped from V and 0 bases from J, the junction kept 4 bases outside the gene matches. The germline gives CDR1 SGHVS, CDR2 FNYEAQ. The CDR3 consists of 16 residues. The CDR3, as DNA: TGTGCCAGCAGCCTTAGCGGGGGCCCGAACACCGGGGAGCTGTTTTTT. This translates into CASSLSGGPNTGELFF.

This chain uses TRBV28 with TRBJ1-5; TRBD1 matches 7 bases. The V gene's germline CDR1 is MDHEN and CDR2 SYDVKM. Trimming took 5 bases from V and 2 from J; bases not matched to a gene: 12. The CDR3 runs 17 residues. CDR3 amino acids: CASSQSGTVNGNQPQHF. The CDR3, as DNA: TGTGCCAGCAGTCAATCCGGGACAGTGAACGGCAATCAGCCCCAGCATTTT. Full variable domain (missing parts from reference TRBV28 and TRBJ1-5): DVKVTQSSRYLVKRTGEKVFLECVQDMDHENMFWYRQDPGLGLRLIYFSYDVKMKEKGDIPEGYSVSREKKERFSLILESASTNQTSMYLCASSQSGTVNGNQPQHFGDGTRLSIL.

The table lists this clone with a few counts. The CDR3 is CASSYSLAGGPYEQYF. The DNA for the CDR3 is TGTGCCAGCAGTTACTCACTAGCGGGAGGACCCTACGAGCAGTACTTC. J is TRBJ2-7 and V is TRBV6-5; 12 bases line up with TRBD2. The V gene's germline CDR1 is MNHEY and CDR2 SVGAGI. The ends lost 0 bases at V and 2 bases at J; junction bases unmatched: 2. This CDR3 contains 16 residues.

The CDR3 region is CASSPQGTSGSNFYEQYF. CDR3 sequence (DNA): TGTGCCAGCAGCCCGCAGGGGACTAGCGGGAGTAACTTCTACGAGCAGTACTTC. The rearrangement links TRBV7-9 to TRBJ2-7; 14 bases map to TRBD2. With 5 bases clipped from V and 3 bases from J, the junction kept 12 bases outside the gene matches. Germline lookup yields CDR1 SEHNR and CDR2 FQNEAQ (reference sequence). The CDR3 covers 18 residues.

The V gene is TRBV7-7, the J gene TRBJ2-1, with a tentative D call TRBD2 (5 bases). In germline, CDR1 is SSHAT, CDR2 FNYEAQ (reference sequence). This CDR3 is built from 14 residues. Trimming pared 5 bases from V and 9 bases from J, leaving 17 bases between. CDR3: CASSEKASTGEQFF. Here the CDR3 DNA reads TGTGCCAGCAGCGAAAAAGCTAGCACCGGTGAGCAGTTCTTC. The full variable domain, with the rest looked up from reference TRBV7-7 and TRBJ2-1, is GAGVSQSPRYKVTKRGQDVTLRCDPISSHATLYWYQQALGQGPEFLTYFNYEAQPDKSGLPSDRFSAERPEGSISTLTIQRTEQRDSAMYRCASSEKASTGEQFFGPGTRLTVL.

The genes are TRBV5-1 and TRBJ1-4; a possible D gene is TRBD1 (5 bases). This CDR3 is built from 15 residues. V dropped 0 bases and J dropped 5 bases, with 11 bases sitting between them. Germline V gene lookup returns CDR1 SGHRS and CDR2 YFSETQ. The CDR3 nucleotides are TGCGCCAGCAGCTTGGTCCAGGGTGGCAATGAAAAACTGTTTTTT. It yields the protein CASSLVQGGNEKLFF.

J is TRBJ1-1 and V is TRBV7-9; D may be TRBD1 (5 bases). This CDR3 is 16 amino acids long. Germline values: CDR1 SEHNR, CDR2 FQNEAQ (reference sequence). Trimming shortened V by 5 bases and J by 4 bases, and 20 bases separated the two germline ends. The CDR3 DNA follows: TGTGCCAGCAGCCAGTCAGGCGTGGGGGGAGGCACTGAAGCTTTCTTT. Amino acid sequence: CASSQSGVGGGTEAFF.